This TCR beta chain was retrieved from a study of cytomegalovirus exposure and HLA in healthy donors. PCR involved 60 Vbeta and 13 Jbeta primers. The repertoire was sequenced with immunoSEQ multiplex PCR; TCRdb's copy has only in-frame clones and lacks some. There are about 120,000 clones in the sample; roughly 80% occur only once, and approximately 8.8% lies in the top ten. Whole-study findings and limits: Certain indistinguishable V segments, among them TRBV6-2 and TRBV6-3, were excluded. Using a false discovery rate of 0.05, a later analysis showed that 16,000 or so TCR beta sequences were associated with HLA alleles. Reports indicate that TCR beta sequences accurately predicted the HLA-A and HLA-B alleles of most subjects. A later analysis linked a missense variant in DCLRE1C to the trimming of TCR beta V and J genes.

Worth noting for this clone: Its matching antigen is unknown.

V lost 6 bases, J lost 3 bases, and 8 bases lay in between. Germline V gives CDR1 LNHDA, CDR2 SQIVND (reference sequence). This CDR3 has 12 residues. J is TRBJ1-1 and V is TRBV19; possibly TRBD1 for D (5 bases). This TCR was recovered from a female donor in good health and CMV-seropositive. Input material: PBMCs. This CDR3 is CASRDIYTEAFF. The CDR3 nucleotides read TGTGCCAGTAGGGACATCTACACTGAAGCTTTCTTT.